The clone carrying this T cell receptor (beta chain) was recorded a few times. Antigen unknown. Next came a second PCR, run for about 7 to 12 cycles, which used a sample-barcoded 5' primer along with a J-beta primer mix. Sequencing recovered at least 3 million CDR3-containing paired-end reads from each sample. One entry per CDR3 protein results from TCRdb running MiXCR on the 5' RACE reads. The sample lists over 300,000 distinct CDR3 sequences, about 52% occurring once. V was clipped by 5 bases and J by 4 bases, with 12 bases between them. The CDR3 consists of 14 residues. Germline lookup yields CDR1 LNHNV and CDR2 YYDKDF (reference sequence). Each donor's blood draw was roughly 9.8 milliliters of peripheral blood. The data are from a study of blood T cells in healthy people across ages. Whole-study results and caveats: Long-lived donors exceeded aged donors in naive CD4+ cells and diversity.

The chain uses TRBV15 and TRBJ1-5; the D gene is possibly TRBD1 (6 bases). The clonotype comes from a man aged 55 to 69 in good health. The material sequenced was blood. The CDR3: CATSGHRANQPQHF. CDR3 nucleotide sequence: TGTGCCACCAGCGGCCACAGGGCAAATCAGCCCCAGCATTTT.